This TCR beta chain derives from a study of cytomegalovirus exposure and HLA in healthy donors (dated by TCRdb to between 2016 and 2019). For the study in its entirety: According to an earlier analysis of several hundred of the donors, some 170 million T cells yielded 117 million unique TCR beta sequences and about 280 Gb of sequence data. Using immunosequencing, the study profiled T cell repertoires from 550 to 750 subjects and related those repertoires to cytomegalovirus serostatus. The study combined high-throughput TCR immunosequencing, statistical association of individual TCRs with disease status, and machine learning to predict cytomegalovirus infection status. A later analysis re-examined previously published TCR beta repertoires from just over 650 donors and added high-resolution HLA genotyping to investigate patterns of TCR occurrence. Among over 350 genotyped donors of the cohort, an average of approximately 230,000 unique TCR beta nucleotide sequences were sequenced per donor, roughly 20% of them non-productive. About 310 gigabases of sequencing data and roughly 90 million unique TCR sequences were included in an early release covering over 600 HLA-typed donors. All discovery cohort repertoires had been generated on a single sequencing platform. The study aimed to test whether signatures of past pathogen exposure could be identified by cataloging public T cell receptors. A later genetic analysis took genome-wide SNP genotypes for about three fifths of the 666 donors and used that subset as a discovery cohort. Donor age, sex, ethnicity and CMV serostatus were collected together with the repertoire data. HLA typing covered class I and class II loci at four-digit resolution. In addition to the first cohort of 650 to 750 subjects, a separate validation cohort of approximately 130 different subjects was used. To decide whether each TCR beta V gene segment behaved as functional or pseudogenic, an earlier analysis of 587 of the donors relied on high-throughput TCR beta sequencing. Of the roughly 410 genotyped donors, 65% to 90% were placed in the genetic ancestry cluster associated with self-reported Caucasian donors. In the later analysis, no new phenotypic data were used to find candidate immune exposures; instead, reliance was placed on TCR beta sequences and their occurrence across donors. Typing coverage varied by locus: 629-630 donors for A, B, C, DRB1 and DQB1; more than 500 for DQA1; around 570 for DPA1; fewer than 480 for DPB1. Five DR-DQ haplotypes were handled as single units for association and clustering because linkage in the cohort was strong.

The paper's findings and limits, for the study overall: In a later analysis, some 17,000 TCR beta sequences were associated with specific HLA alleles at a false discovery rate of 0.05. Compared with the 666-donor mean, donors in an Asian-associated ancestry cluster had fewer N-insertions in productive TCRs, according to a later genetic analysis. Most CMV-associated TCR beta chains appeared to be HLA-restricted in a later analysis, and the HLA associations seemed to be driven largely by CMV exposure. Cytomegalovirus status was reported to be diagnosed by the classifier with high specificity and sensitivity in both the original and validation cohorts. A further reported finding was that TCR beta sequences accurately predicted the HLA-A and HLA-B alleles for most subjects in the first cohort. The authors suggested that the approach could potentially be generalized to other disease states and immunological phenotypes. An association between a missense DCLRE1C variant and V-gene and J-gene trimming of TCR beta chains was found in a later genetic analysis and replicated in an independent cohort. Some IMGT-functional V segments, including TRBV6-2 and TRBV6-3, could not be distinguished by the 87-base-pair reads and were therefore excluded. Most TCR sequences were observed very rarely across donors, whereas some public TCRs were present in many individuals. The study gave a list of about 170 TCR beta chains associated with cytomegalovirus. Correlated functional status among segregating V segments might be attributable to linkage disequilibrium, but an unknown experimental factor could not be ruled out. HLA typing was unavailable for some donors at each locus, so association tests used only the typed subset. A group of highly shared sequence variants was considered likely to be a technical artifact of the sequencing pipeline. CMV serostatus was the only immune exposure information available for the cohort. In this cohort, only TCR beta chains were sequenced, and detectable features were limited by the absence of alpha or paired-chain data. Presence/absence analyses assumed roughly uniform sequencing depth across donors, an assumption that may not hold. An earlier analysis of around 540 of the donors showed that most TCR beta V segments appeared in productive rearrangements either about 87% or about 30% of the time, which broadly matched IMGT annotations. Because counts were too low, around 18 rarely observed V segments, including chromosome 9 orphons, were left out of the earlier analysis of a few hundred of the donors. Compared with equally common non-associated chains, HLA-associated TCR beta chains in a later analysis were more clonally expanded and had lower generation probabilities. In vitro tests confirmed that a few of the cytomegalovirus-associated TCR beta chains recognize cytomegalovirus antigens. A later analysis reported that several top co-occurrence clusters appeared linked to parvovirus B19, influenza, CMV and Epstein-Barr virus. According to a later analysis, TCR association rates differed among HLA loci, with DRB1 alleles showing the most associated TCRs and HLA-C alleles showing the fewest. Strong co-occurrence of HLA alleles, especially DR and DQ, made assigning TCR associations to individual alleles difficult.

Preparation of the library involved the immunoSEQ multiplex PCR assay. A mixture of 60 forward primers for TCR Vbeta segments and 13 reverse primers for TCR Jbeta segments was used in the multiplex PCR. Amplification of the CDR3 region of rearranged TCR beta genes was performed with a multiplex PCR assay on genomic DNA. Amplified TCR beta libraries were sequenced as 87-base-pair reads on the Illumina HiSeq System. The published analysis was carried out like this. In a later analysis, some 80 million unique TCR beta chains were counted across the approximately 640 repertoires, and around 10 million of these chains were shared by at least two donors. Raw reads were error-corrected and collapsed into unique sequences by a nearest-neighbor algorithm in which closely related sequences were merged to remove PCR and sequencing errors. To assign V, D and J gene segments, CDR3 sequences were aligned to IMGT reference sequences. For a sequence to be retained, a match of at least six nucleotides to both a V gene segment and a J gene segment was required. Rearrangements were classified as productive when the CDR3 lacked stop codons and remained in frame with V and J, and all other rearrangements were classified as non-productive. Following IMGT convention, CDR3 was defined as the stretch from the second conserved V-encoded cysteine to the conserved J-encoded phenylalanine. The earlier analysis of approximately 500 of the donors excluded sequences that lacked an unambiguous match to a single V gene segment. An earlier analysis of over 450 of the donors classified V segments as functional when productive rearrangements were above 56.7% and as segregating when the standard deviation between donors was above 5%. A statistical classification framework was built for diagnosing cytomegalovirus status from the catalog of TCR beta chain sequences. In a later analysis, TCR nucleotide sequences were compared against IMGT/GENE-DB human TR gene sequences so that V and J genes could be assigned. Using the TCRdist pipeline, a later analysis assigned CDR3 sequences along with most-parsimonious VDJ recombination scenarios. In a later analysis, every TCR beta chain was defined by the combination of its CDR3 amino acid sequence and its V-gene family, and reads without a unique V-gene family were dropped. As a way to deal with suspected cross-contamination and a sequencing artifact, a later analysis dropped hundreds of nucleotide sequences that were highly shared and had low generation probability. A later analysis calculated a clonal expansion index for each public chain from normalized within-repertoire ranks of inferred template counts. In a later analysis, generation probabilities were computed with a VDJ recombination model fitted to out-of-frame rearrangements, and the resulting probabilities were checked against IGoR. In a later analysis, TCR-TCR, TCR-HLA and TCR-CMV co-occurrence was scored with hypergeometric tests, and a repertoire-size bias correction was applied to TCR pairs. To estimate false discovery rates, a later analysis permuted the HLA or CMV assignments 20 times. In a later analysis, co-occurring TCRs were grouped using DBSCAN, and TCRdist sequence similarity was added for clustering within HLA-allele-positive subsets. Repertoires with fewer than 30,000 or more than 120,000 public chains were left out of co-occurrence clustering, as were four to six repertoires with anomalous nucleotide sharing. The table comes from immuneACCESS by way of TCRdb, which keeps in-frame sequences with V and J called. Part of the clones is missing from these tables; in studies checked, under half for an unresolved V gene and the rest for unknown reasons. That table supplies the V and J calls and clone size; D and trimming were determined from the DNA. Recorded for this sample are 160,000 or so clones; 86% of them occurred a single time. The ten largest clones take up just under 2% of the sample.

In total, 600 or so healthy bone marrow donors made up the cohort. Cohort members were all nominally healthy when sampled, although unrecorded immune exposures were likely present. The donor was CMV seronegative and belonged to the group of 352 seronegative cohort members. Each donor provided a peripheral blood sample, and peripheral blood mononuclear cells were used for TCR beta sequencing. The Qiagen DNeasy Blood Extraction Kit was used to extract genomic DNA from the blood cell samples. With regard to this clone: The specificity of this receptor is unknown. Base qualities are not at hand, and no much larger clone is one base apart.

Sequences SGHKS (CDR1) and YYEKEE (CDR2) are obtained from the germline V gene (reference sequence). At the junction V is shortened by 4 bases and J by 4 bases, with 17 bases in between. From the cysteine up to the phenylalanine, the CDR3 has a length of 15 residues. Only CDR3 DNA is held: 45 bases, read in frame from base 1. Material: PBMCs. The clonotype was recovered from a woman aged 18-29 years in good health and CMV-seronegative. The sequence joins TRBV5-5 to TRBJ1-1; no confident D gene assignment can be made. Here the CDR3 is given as CASSLVGGPGTEAFF. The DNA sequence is TGTGCCAGCAGCCTGGTGGGAGGACCGGGCACTGAAGCTTTCTTT.